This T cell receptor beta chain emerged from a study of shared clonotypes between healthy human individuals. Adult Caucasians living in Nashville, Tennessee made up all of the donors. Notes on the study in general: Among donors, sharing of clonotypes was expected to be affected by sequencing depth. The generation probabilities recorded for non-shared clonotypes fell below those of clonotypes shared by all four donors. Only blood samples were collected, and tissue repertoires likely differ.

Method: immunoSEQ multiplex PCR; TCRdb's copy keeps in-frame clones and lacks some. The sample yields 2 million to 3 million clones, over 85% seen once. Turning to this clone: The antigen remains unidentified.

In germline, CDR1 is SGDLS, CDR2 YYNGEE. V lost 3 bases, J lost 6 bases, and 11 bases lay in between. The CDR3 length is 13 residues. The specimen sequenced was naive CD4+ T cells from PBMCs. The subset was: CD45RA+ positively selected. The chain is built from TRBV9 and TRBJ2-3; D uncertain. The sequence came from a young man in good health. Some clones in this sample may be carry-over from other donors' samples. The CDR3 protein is CASSARVSDTQYF. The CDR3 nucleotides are TGTGCCAGCAGCGCACGAGTGTCGGATACGCAGTATTTT.